This passage covers 11 T cell receptor beta chains from one sample sequenced in a study of blood T cell repertoires in COVID-19. Measured with immunoSEQ multiplex PCR; TCRdb has only the in-frame clones, and not every one. Of some 130,000 clones in the sample, 85% to 90% are singletons; the top ten hold 11%. Sequencing was done on a sample of peripheral blood. These receptors were collected from a man older than 75 with acute or convalescent COVID-19.

The rearrangement links TRBV3-1 (or the pseudogene TRBV3-2) to TRBJ2-7; a possible D gene is TRBD1 (5 bases). CDR1 and CDR2 (germline): LGHDT, YNNKEL (reference sequence). The CDR3 runs to 13 residues. V lost 3 bases, J lost 5 bases, and 11 bases lay in between. CDR3 in amino acids: CASSQARVNEQYF. The CDR3 DNA reads as TGTGCCAGCAGCCAGGCCAGGGTTAACGAGCAGTACTTC.

This chain connects TRBV9 to TRBJ1-2; D is undetermined. V lost 1 base and J lost 4, with 11 bases in between. This CDR3 has 14 amino acids. CDR1 SGDLS and CDR2 YYNGEE come from the germline V gene. The CDR3 coding sequence is TGTGCCAGCAGCGTATTTGAGGGAACCTATGGCTACACCTTC. It specifies CASSVFEGTYGYTF. The complete variable domain, with remaining parts taken from reference TRBV9 and TRBJ1-2, reads DSGVTQTPKHLITATGQRVTLRCSPRSGDLSVYWYQQSLDQGLQFLIQYYNGEERAKGNILERFSAQQFPDLHSELNLSSLELGDSALYFCASSVFEGTYGYTFGSGTRLTVV.

The genes are TRBV4-1 and TRBJ1-5, with 9 bases identical to TRBD1. J gave up 3 bases and V 1 base, and 4 bases lay outside the gene matches. CDR3 length: 16 residues. CDR1 MGHRA and CDR2 YSYEKL come from the germline V gene. This chain's CDR3 is CASSQAGQGPNQPQHF. The CDR3 DNA reads as TGCGCCAGCAGCCAAGCGGGACAGGGCCCCAATCAGCCCCAGCATTTT.

This clone has only one observation. The rearrangement links TRBV3-1 (or the pseudogene TRBV3-2) to TRBJ1-5; D perhaps matches TRBD1 (6 bases). The CDR3 is 12 amino acids. Germline CDR1 reads LGHDT; CDR2 reads YNNKEL (reference sequence). V was shortened by 2 bases and J by 9 bases, with 8 bases between the two germline ends. The CDR3 nucleotides read TGTGCCAGCAGCCAAACAGGGAGGCCCCAGCATTTT. It specifies CASSQTGRPQHF.

This chain links TRBV11-2 with TRBJ1-2, with D possibly matching TRBD1 (6 bases). The V gene's germline CDR1 is SGHAT and CDR2 FQNNGV. This CDR3 has 14 amino acids. Trimming left V 5 bases short and J 2 bases short, with 12 bases between. CDR3 in DNA: TGTGCCAGCAGCCATCGAGACAGGAACTATGGCTACACCTTC. Translating gives CASSHRDRNYGYTF.

V usage is TRBV10-3 and J usage is TRBJ2-7; maybe TRBD1 (6 bases). Trimming cost V 3 bases and J 1 base, with 7 bases left between them. The CDR3 has 13 amino acids. Germline V gene lookup returns CDR1 ENHRY and CDR2 SYGVKD. The CDR3 coding sequence is TGTGCCATCAGTGACAGGGGATCCTACGAGCAGTACTTC. Translation: CAISDRGSYEQYF.

The rearrangement links TRBV11-2 to TRBJ1-4; 7 nucleotides match TRBD1. The germline V gene has CDR1 SGHAT and CDR2 FQNNGV. The CDR3 extends over 13 amino acids. Trimming took 5 bases from V and 7 from J; bases not matched to a gene: 4. CDR3 in DNA: TGTGCCAGCAGCCCGCAGGGGGTTGAAAAACTGTTTTTT. It translates to CASSPQGVEKLFF.

This clone has more than one count but fewer than ten. V and J are TRBV3-1 (or the pseudogene TRBV3-2) and TRBJ2-1; tentative D call: TRBD2 (5 bases). Germline CDR1 and CDR2: LGHDT and YNNKEL (reference sequence). This CDR3 has 13 residues. The V end was cut by 1 base, the J end by 10 bases, with 11 bases between. The CDR3 is CASSQAGRGEQFF. Here the CDR3 DNA reads TGTGCCAGCAGCCAAGCGGGTAGAGGGGAGCAGTTCTTC.

This clone was recorded once. The chain links TRBV5-5 to TRBJ1-4, with a weak D call TRBD1 (5 bases). Germline lookup yields CDR1 SGHKS and CDR2 YYEKEE (reference sequence). CDR3 length: 14 residues. The germline V and J ends were trimmed by 0 bases and 7 bases, with 10 bases remaining between them. The CDR3 nucleotides are TGTGCCAGCAGCTTGGAGGGGATTGGTGAAAAACTGTTTTTT. Encoded protein: CASSLEGIGEKLFF.

The rearrangement links TRBV11-2 to TRBJ1-2; the D is unclear. Looked up from germline, CDR1 is SGHAT and CDR2 is FQNNGV. The CDR3 spans 12 residues. The V gene lost 3 bases and the J gene lost 6 bases, with 8 bases spanning the gap. CDR3 bases: TGTGCCAGCAGCTTTGGAGGGCATGGCTACACCTTC. Encoded protein: CASSFGGHGYTF.

V gene TRBV6-1 combines with J gene TRBJ1-5; tentative D call: TRBD1 (5 bases). In germline, CDR1 is MNHNS, CDR2 SASEGT. Trimming cost V 3 bases and J 7 bases, with 13 bases left between them. This CDR3 region has 14 residues. CDR3 DNA: TGTGCCAGCAGTGACGGGGGACCCGCCCAGCCCCAGCATTTT. Residues: CASSDGGPAQPQHF.